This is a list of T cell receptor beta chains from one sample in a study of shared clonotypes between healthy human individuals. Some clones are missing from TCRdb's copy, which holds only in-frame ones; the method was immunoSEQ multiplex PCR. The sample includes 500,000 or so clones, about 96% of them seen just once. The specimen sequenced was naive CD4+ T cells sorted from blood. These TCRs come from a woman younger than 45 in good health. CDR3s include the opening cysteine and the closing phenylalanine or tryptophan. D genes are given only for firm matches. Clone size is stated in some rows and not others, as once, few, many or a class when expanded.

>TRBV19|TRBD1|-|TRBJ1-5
CASSIRTGRGNQPQHF
TGTGCCAGTAGTATAAGGACAGGGAGGGGCAATCAGCCCCAGCATTTT
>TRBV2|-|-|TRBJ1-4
CASSMGNPGEKLFF
TGTGCCAGCAGTATGGGTAATCCTGGTGAAAAACTGTTTTTT
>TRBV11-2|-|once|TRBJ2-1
CASSFSGVREQFF
TGTGCCAGCAGCTTTTCGGGAGTGCGTGAGCAGTTCTTC
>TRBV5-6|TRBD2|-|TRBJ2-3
CASSRLAGGGTDTQYF
TGTGCCAGCAGCCGACTAGCGGGAGGAGGAACAGATACGCAGTATTTT
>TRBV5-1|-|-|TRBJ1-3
CASSPGHSGNTIYF
TGCGCCAGCAGCCCCGGACACTCTGGAAACACCATATATTTT
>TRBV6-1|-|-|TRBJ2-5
CASSTPGLIGAQYF
TGTGCCAGCAGTACCCCGGGACTTATCGGGGCCCAGTACTTC
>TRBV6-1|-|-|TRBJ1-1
CASRSTSGVTEAFF
TGTGCCAGCAGGTCCACTTCAGGTGTCACTGAAGCTTTCTTT
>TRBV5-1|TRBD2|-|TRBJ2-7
CASSPGLADSGSEQYF
TGCGCCAGCAGCCCGGGACTAGCGGACTCAGGCTCCGAGCAGTACTTC
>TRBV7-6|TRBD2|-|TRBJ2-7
CASSFSGTSGARGAYEQYF
TGTGCCAGCAGCTTTTCGGGGACTAGCGGGGCTCGGGGCGCCTACGAGCAGTACTTC
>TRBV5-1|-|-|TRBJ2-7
CASSPGTVYEQYF
TGCGCCAGCAGCCCGGGGACCGTCTACGAGCAGTACTTC
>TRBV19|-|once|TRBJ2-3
CASSSSGGTDTQYF
TGTGCCAGTAGTTCAAGTGGGGGCACAGATACGCAGTATTTT
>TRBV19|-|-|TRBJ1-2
CASRAAGAGLGYTF
TGTGCCAGTAGAGCGGCAGGGGCAGGTCTTGGCTACACCTTC
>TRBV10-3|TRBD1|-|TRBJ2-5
CATRQGVLQETQYF
TGTGCCACACGACAGGGGGTTCTCCAAGAGACCCAGTACTTC
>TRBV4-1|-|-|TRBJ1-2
CASSQDLPVNYGYTF
TGCGCCAGCAGCCAAGATCTGCCGGTGAACTATGGCTACACCTTC
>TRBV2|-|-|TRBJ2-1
CASKAVPANEQFF
TGTGCCAGCAAGGCAGTCCCCGCCAATGAGCAGTTCTTC
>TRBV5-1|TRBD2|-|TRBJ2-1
CAIRSGIESSYNEQFF
TGCGCCATTCGTAGCGGGATCGAGAGCTCCTACAATGAGCAGTTCTTC
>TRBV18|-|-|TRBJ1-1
CASSPSYQANTEAFF
TGTGCCAGCTCACCAAGCTATCAGGCGAACACTGAAGCTTTCTTT
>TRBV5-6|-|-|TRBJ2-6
CASSLGRLTSGANVLTF
TGTGCCAGCAGCTTGGGGCGACTGACCTCTGGGGCCAACGTCCTGACTTTC
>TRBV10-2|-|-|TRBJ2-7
CASRGIPGPTISYEQYF
TGCGCCAGCAGAGGGATCCCGGGACCCACTATCTCCTACGAGCAGTACTTC
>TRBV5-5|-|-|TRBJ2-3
CASSLRAEGGDTQYF
TGTGCCAGCAGCTTGCGCGCGGAGGGGGGAGATACGCAGTATTTT
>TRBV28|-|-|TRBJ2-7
CASSPGQPPYEQYF
TGTGCCAGCAGCCCGGGACAACCTCCCTACGAGCAGTACTTC
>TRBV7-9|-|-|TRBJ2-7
CASSGLSYEQYF
TGTGCCAGCAGCGGACTTTCCTACGAGCAGTACTTC
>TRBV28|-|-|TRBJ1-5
CASSLAAGQPQHF
TGTGCCAGCAGTTTGGCGGCAGGTCAGCCCCAGCATTTT
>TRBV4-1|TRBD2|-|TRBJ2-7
CASSHHPRRLAGEGSYEQYF
TGCGCCAGCAGCCATCACCCCCGGAGACTAGCGGGAGAGGGGTCCTACGAGCAGTACTTC
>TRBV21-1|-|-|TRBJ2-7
CASSDGYEQYF
TGTGCCAGCAGCGACGGATACGAGCAGTACTTC
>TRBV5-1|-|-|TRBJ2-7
CASSRSGSSYEQYF
TGCGCCAGCAGCCGGTCAGGGTCGTCCTACGAGCAGTACTTC
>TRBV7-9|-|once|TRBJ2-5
CASSIDRRETQYF
TGTGCCAGCAGCATAGACAGGCGAGAGACCCAGTACTTC
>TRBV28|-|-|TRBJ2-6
CASRLRTSGANVLTF
TGTGCCAGCCGACTACGGACCTCTGGGGCCAACGTCCTGACTTTC
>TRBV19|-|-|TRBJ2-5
CASSKGSWEQYF
TGTGCCAGTAGCAAGGGATCATGGGAGCAGTACTTC
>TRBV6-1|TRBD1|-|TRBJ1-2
CASSDEPRGQQFYGYTF
TGTGCCAGCAGTGACGAGCCGAGGGGACAGCAATTCTATGGCTACACCTTC
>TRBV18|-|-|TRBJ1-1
CASSHDLNTEAFF
TGTGCCAGCTCACACGATTTGAACACTGAAGCTTTCTTT
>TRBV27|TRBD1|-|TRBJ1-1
CASSRQGAGTEAFF
TGTGCCAGCAGTAGACAGGGGGCTGGCACTGAAGCTTTCTTT
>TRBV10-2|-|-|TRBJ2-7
CARHRGPSSYEQYF
TGCGCCCGCCACCGGGGGCCGAGCTCCTACGAGCAGTACTTC
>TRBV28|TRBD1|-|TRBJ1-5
CASSPPGQGANQPQHF
TGTGCCAGCAGTCCTCCGGGACAGGGGGCGAATCAGCCCCAGCATTTT
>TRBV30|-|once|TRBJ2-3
CAWSVQGTDTQYF
TGTGCCTGGAGTGTTCAGGGTACAGATACGCAGTATTTT
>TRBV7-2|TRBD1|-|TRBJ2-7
CASSFPQGAVSYEQYF
TGTGCCAGCAGCTTCCCGCAGGGGGCGGTTTCCTACGAGCAGTACTTC
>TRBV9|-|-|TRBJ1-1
CASSGGAGKAFF
TGTGCCAGCAGCGGAGGGGCTGGGAAGGCTTTCTTT
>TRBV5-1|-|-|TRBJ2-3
CASSLVTDTQYF
TGCGCCAGCAGCTTGGTCACAGATACGCAGTATTTT
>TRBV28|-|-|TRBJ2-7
CASSPRGGVSYEQYF
TGTGCCAGCAGCCCTCGCGGAGGGGTCAGCTACGAGCAGTACTTC
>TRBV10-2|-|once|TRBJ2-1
CASSESRTSYNEQFF
TGCGCCAGCAGTGAGTCTCGTACCTCCTACAATGAGCAGTTCTTC
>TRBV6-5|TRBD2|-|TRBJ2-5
CASSAYSGNWETQYF
TGTGCCAGCAGTGCCTATAGCGGGAATTGGGAGACCCAGTACTTC
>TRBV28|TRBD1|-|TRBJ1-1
CASSLYAQGARGGTEAFF
TGTGCCAGCAGTTTATACGCCCAGGGGGCTCGAGGAGGCACTGAAGCTTTCTTT
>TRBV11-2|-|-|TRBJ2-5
CASSLGVQTQYF
TGTGCCAGCAGCTTAGGGGTTCAGACCCAGTACTTC
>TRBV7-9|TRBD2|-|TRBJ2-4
CASSLGEGLAKNIQYF
TGTGCCAGCAGCTTAGGTGAGGGACTAGCGAAAAACATTCAGTACTTC
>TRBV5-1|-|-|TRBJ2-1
CASSASVRSSYNEQFF
TGCGCCAGCAGCGCCTCGGTGCGATCCTCCTACAATGAGCAGTTCTTC
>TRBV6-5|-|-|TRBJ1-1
CASSYSRGREAFF
TGTGCCAGCAGTTACTCCCGAGGCAGGGAAGCTTTCTTT
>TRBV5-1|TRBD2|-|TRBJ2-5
CASSSRLAGRETQYF
TGCGCCAGCAGCTCTCGACTAGCGGGAAGGGAGACCCAGTACTTC
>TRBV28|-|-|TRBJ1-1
CASAISWTEAFF
TGTGCCAGCGCTATAAGTTGGACTGAAGCTTTCTTT
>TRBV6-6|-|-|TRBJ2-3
CATSPSTDTQYF
TGTGCCACTTCCCCGAGCACAGATACGCAGTATTTT
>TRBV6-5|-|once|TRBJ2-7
CASSPWGREQYF
TGTGCCAGCAGCCCATGGGGTCGCGAGCAGTACTTC